The 15 T cell receptor beta chains presented below share a single source sample, sequenced in a study of spatial heterogeneity in lung cancer. Regarding time point: sample taken at primary tumor resection. Whole RNA obtained from tumor, nontumor lung or frozen PBMC underwent sequencing without sorting. TCRdb called the 5' RACE reads again in MiXCR, with one record for every CDR3 protein. This table has around 45,000 distinct CDR3 sequences, roughly 15% appearing once. The material was PBMCs, obtained at surgery. All receptors derive from a male donor with early-stage non-small cell lung cancer.

V and J are TRBV7-3 and TRBJ2-2; unclear D gene. V lost 4 bases and J lost 0, with 6 bases in between. The CDR3 is made up of 14 amino acids. In germline, CDR1 is SGHTA, CDR2 FQGTGA. The CDR3 DNA reads as TGTGCCAGCAGCTCATCTACGAACACCGGGGAGCTGTTTTTT. This translates into CASSSSTNTGELFF.

This chain joins TRBV11-1 and TRBJ2-3; unclear D gene. V was shortened by 1 base and J by 2 bases, with 4 bases between the two germline ends. From germline, CDR1 is SGHAT and CDR2 FQDESV (reference sequence). The CDR3 contains 13 residues. The CDR3 region has the DNA TGTGCCAGCAGCTTAGGACCCACAGATACGCAGTATTTT. Translating it yields CASSLGPTDTQYF.

The chain uses TRBV5-1 and TRBJ2-5; D may be TRBD2 (6 bases). Germline V gene sequence: CDR1 SGHRS, CDR2 YFSETQ. The CDR3 runs 14 residues. Deletions cut 3 bases from V and 2 bases from J, with 11 bases between. The CDR3 DNA follows: TGCGCCAGCAGCTACTTGGGGGGTCAAGAGACCCAGTACTTC. Its translation is CASSYLGGQETQYF.

The V call is TRBV7-3, the J call TRBJ2-1, with 9 bases fitting TRBD2. Germline V gene data show CDR1 as SGHTA and CDR2 as FQGTGA. The trim removed 4 bases at V and 0 bases at J, leaving 4 bases unmatched. The CDR3 length is 16 residues. The CDR3: CASSSRSGSSYNEQFF. The CDR3 region has the DNA TGTGCCAGCAGCTCCCGTAGCGGGAGCTCCTACAATGAGCAGTTCTTC.

This clonotype was found a few times. The chain combines TRBV20-1 with TRBJ2-3; 7 bases agree with TRBD2. The ends lost 3 bases at V and 4 bases at J; junction bases unmatched: 7. From germline, CDR1 is DFQATT and CDR2 SNEGSKA (reference sequence). This CDR3 is 14 amino acids long. In DNA form, the CDR3 reads TGCAGTGCTAGCTTCGGCCTAGCGGCAGATACGCAGTATTTT. This gives the protein CSASFGLAADTQYF.

Ten or more counts support this clonotype. The rearrangement joins TRBV5-1 to TRBJ1-4, with 9 positions matching TRBD1. The length of the CDR3 is 14 residues. Germline loops: CDR1 SGHRS, CDR2 YFSETQ. The ends lost 2 bases at V and 8 bases at J; junction bases unmatched: 4. The CDR3 DNA sequence: TGCGCCAGCAGCTTTCGACAGGGGGGAGAAAAACTGTTTTTT. It encodes CASSFRQGGEKLFF.

This clonotype was counted only a few times. V gene TRBV14 combines with J gene TRBJ2-2; no reliable D call. Germline V lookup: CDR1 SGHDN, CDR2 FVKESK. The ends were cut back, 4 bases at V and 8 bases at J, with 11 bases in the middle. This CDR3 has 13 amino acids. Here the CDR3 reads CASSPQRVGELFF. Written as DNA, the CDR3 is TGTGCCAGCAGCCCCCAGAGAGTTGGGGAGCTGTTTTTT.

This clonotype was seen a few times. The gene calls are TRBV15 and TRBJ2-1, with D tentatively TRBD2 (7 bases). There are 14 residues in the CDR3. V lost 1 base and J 6 bases, leaving 10 bases between the germline ends. The germline V gene encodes CDR1 LNHNV and CDR2 YYDKDF (reference sequence). The CDR3 is CATSRGEGGNEQFF. CDR3 DNA: TGTGCCACCAGCAGAGGGGAGGGGGGCAATGAGCAGTTCTTC.

This clonotype was observed at least ten times. The chain links TRBV4-1 to TRBJ2-5; D not resolved. Germline V gives CDR1 MGHRA, CDR2 YSYEKL. This CDR3 is built from 13 residues. The V end was cut by 4 bases, the J end by 5 bases, with 11 bases between. Here the CDR3 reads CASSRLIGETQYF. The CDR3 coding sequence is TGCGCCAGCAGCCGCCTGATAGGGGAGACCCAGTACTTC.

At least ten counts were recorded for this clonotype. The V call is TRBV18, the J call TRBJ2-3, with 14 bases lining up with TRBD2. With V trimmed by 0 bases and J by 4 bases, 0 bases remained unmatched. This CDR3 comprises 16 residues. Germline CDR1 is KGHSH and CDR2 is LQKENI. CDR3 bases: TGTGCCAGCTCACCACCGGGACTAGCGGGGGCAGATACGCAGTATTTT. Translation: CASSPPGLAGADTQYF.

This clonotype has a handful of counts. V gene TRBV29-1 combines with J gene TRBJ2-7; maybe TRBD2 (6 bases). V was pared by 0 bases and J by 1 base, with 13 bases between. Germline CDR1 and CDR2: SQVTM and ANQGSEA. The CDR3 is 15 amino acids. The CDR3 sequence is CSVEDPTGDSYEQYF. CDR3 in DNA: TGCAGCGTTGAAGATCCGACGGGGGATTCCTACGAGCAGTACTTC.

The J gene is TRBJ1-1, the V gene TRBV6-2 or TRBV6-3; D unclear. Germline V gene sequence: CDR1 MNHEY, CDR2 SVGEGT. Between the trimmed V and J ends, which lost 2 bases and 0 bases, there was a span of 7 bases. This CDR3 spans 14 amino acids. The CDR3 reads CASSYDHLNTEAFF. CDR3 DNA: TGTGCCAGCAGTTACGATCACCTGAACACTGAAGCTTTCTTT.

In its sample, this clonotype was seen a few times. The chain has TRBV9 and TRBJ1-3, with 7 bases aligning to TRBD1. This CDR3 is 17 amino acids long. With 4 bases clipped from V and 6 bases from J, the junction kept 16 bases outside the gene matches. Looked up from germline, CDR1 is SGDLS and CDR2 is YYNGEE. DNA for the CDR3: TGTGCCAGCAGCCCTGGGCTGTTACAGGGGTTTTTAAACACCATATATTTT. Its protein is CASSPGLLQGFLNTIYF.

This clonotype was seen a handful of times. CDR3 nucleotides: TGTGCCAGCAGCTCAACGGGACAGGGGTACTACGAGCAGTACTTC. Its protein is CASSSTGQGYYEQYF. This chain uses TRBV7-9 with TRBJ2-7; TRBD1 agrees at 10 bases. V lost 4 bases, J lost 3 bases, and 6 bases stayed unmatched. In germline, CDR1 is SEHNR, CDR2 FQNEAQ (reference sequence). The CDR3 has 15 amino acids.

This chain uses TRBV5-5 with TRBJ2-7, with D tentatively TRBD1 (6 bases). V was pared by 3 bases and J by 0 bases, with 10 bases between. In germline, CDR1 is SGHKS, CDR2 YYEKEE (reference sequence). CDR3 length: 14 residues. The CDR3 region is CASSSLTGSYEQYF. Here the CDR3 DNA reads TGTGCCAGCAGCTCCCTGACAGGCTCCTACGAGCAGTACTTC.